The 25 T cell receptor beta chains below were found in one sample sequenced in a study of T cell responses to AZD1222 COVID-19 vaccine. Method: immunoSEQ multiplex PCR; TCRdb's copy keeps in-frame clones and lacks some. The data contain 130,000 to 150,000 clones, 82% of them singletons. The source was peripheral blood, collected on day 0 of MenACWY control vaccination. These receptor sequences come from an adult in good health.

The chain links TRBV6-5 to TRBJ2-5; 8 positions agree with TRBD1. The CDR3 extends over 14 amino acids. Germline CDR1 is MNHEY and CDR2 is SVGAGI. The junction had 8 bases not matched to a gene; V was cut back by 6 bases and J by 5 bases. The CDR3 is CASSDGQGKETQYF. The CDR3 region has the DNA TGTGCCAGCAGCGACGGACAGGGAAAGGAGACCCAGTACTTC.

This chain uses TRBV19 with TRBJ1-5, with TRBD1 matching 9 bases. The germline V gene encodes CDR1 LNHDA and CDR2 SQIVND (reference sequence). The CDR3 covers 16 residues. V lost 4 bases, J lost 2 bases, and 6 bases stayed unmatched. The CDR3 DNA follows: TGTGCCAGTAGTAGGGGGGACAGGGTTGGCAATCAGCCCCAGCATTTT. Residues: CASSRGDRVGNQPQHF. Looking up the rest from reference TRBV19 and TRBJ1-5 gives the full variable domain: DGGITQSPKYLFRKEGQNVTLSCEQNLNHDAMYWYRQDPGQGLRLIYYSQIVNDFQKGDIAEGYSVSREKKESFPLTVTSAQKNPTAFYLCASSRGDRVGNQPQHFGDGTRLSIL.

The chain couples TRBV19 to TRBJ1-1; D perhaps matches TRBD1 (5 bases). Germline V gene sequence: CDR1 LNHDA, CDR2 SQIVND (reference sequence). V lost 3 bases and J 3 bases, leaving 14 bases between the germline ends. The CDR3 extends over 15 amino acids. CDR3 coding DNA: TGTGCCAGTAGTATGGGGGTGGGGCTGGACACTGAAGCTTTCTTT. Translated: CASSMGVGLDTEAFF.

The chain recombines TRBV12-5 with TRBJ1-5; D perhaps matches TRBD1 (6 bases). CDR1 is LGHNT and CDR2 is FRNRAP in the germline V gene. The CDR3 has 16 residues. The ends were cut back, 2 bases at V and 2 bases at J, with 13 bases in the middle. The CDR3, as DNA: TGTGCTAGTGGTTTGTTACAGGGAAGCGGCAATCAGCCCCAGCATTTT. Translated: CASGLLQGSGNQPQHF.

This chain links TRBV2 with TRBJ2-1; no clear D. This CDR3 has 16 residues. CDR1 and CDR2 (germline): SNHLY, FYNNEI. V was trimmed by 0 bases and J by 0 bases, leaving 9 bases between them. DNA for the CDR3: TGTGCCAGCAGTGAAGCGCGGCGAAGCTCCTACAATGAGCAGTTCTTC. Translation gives CASSEARRSSYNEQFF.

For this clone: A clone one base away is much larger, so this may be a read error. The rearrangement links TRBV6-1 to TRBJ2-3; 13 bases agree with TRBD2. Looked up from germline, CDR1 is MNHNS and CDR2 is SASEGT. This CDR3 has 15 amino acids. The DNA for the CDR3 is TGTACCAGCAGTGAACTAGCGGGGGGGCCAGATACGCAGTATTTT. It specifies CTSSELAGGPDTQYF.

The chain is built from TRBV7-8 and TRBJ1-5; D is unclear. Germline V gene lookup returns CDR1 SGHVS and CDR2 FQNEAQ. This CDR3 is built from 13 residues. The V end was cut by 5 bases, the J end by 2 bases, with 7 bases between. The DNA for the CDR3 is TGTGCCAGCAGCGCACGAGGCAATCAGCCCCAGCATTTT. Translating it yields CASSARGNQPQHF.

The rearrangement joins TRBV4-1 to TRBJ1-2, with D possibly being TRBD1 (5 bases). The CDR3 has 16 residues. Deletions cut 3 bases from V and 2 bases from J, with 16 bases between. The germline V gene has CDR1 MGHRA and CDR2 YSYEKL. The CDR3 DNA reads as TGCGCCAGCAGCCAGGCCCTGACAGAAGTAAACTATGGCTACACCTTC. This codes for CASSQALTEVNYGYTF.

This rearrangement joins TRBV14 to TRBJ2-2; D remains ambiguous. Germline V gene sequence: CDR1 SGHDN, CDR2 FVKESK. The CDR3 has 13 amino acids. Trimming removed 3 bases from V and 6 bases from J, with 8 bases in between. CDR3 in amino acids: CASSQAMAGELFF. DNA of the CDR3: TGTGCCAGCAGCCAGGCTATGGCCGGGGAGCTGTTTTTT.

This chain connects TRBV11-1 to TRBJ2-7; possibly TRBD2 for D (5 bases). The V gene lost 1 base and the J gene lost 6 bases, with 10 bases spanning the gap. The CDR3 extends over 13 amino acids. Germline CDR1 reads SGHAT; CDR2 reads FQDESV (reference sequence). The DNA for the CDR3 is TGTGCCAGCAGCTTAGATCGAGGGTTCGAGCAGTACTTC. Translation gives CASSLDRGFEQYF.

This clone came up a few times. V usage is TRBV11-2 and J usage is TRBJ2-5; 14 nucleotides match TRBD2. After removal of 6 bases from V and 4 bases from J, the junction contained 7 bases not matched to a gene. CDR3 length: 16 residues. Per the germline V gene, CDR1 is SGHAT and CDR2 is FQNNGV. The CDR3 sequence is CASSLTSGGAGETQYF. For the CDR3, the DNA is TGTGCCAGCAGTTTGACTAGCGGGGGGGCTGGAGAGACCCAGTACTTC.

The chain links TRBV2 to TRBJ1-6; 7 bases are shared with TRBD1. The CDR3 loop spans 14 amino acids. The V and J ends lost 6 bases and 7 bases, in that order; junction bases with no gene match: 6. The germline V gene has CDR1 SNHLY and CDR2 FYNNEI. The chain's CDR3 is CASRSQGTNSPLHF. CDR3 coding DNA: TGTGCCAGCAGATCACAGGGGACCAATTCACCCCTCCACTTT. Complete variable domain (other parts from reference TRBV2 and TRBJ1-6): EPEVTQTPSHQVTQMGQEVILRCVPISNHLYFYWYRQILGQKVEFLVSFYNNEISEKSEIFDDQFSVERPDGSNFTLKIRSTKLEDSAMYFCASRSQGTNSPLHFGNGTRLTVT.

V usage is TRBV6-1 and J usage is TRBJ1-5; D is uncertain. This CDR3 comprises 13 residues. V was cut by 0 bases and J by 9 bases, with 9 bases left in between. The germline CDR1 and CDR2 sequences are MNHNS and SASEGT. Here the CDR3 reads CASSEAPRRPQHF. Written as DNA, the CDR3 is TGTGCCAGCAGTGAAGCGCCCAGGCGGCCCCAGCATTTT.

The CDR3 loop is CASSVSLAGGETQYF. Here the CDR3 DNA reads TGTGCCAGCAGCGTATCACTAGCGGGAGGGGAGACCCAGTACTTC. V and J are TRBV9 and TRBJ2-5, with 13 bases that match TRBD2. The length of the CDR3 is 15 residues. CDR1 and CDR2 from the germline V gene are SGDLS and YYNGEE. J was trimmed by 5 bases and V by 1 base; bases with no gene match: 2. The entire variable domain, with the rest obtained from reference TRBV9 and TRBJ2-5, is as follows: DSGVTQTPKHLITATGQRVTLRCSPRSGDLSVYWYQQSLDQGLQFLIQYYNGEERAKGNILERFSAQQFPDLHSELNLSSLELGDSALYFCASSVSLAGGETQYFGPGTRLLVL.

The CDR3 DNA follows: TGTGCCAGCAGCGCGGGGGACAGGGGTTATAATTCACCCCTCCACTTT. As protein: CASSAGDRGYNSPLHF. The rearrangement links TRBV9 to TRBJ1-6; 10 bases agree with TRBD1. Germline V gives CDR1 SGDLS, CDR2 YYNGEE. The V and J ends lost 3 bases and 4 bases, in that order; junction bases with no gene match: 4. The CDR3 has 16 residues.

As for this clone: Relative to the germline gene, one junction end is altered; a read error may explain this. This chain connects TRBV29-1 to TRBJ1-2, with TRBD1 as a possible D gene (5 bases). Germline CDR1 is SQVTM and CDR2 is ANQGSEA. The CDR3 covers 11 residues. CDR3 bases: TGCAGCGCTGAAGGGGCCTATGGCTACACCTTC. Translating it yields CSAEGAYGYTF.

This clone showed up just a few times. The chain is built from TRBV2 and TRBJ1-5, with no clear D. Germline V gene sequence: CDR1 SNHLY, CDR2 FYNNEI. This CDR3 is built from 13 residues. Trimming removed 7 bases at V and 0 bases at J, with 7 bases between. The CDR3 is CASTQYSNQPQHF. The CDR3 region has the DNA TGTGCCAGCACACAGTATAGCAATCAGCCCCAGCATTTT.

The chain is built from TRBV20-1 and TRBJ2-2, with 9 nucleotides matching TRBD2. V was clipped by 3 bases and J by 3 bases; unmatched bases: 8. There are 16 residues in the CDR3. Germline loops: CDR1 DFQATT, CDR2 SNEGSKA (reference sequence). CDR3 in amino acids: CSASGLAGSYTGELFF. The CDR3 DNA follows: TGCAGTGCTAGTGGGCTAGCGGGGTCCTACACCGGGGAGCTGTTTTTT.

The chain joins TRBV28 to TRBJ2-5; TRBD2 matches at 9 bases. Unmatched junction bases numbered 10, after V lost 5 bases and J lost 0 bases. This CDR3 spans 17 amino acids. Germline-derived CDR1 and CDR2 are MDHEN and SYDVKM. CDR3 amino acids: CASSPVLGGRDQETQYF. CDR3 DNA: TGTGCCAGCAGTCCGGTGTTGGGCGGGAGGGACCAAGAGACCCAGTACTTC.

The CDR3 nucleotides are TGTGCCACCGGACGCTCTCTCCGCTCCTACAATGAGCAGTTCTTC. As protein: CATGRSLRSYNEQFF. This rearrangement joins TRBV18 to TRBJ2-1; D gene uncertain. Per germline, CDR1 KGHSH and CDR2 LQKENI. The V end was cut by 10 bases, the J end by 0 bases, with 16 bases between. The CDR3 extends over 15 amino acids.

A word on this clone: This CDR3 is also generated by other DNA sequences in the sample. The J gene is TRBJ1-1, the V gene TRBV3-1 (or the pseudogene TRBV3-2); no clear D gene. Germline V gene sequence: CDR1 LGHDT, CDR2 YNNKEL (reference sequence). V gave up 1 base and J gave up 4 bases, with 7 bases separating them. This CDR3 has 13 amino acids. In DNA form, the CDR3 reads TGTGCCAGCAGCCAAGTACGGGGCACTGAAGCTTTCTTT. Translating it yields CASSQVRGTEAFF.

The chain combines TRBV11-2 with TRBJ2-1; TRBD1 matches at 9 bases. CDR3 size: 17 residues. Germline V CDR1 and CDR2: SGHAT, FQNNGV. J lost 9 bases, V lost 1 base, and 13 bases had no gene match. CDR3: CASSLVWDRDKGIEQFF. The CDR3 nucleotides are TGTGCCAGCAGCTTAGTTTGGGACAGGGATAAGGGTATTGAGCAGTTCTTC.

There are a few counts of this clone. CDR3 sequence: CASSLSPGPIREQFF. The CDR3 DNA is TGCGCCAGCAGCTTGAGTCCCGGCCCTATAAGGGAGCAGTTCTTC. The genes are TRBV5-1 and TRBJ2-1; D remains unclear. V lost 1 base and J lost 10, with 18 bases in between. The CDR3 runs 15 residues. Germline values: CDR1 SGHRS, CDR2 YFSETQ.

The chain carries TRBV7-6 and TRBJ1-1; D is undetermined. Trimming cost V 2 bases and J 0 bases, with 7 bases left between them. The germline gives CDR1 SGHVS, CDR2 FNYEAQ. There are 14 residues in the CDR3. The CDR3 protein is CASSLYQMNTEAFF. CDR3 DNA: TGTGCCAGCAGCTTATATCAAATGAACACTGAAGCTTTCTTT.

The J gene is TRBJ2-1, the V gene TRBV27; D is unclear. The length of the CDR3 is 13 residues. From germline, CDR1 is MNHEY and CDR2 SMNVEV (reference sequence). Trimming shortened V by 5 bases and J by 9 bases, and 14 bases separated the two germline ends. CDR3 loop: CASSTGPTGEQFF. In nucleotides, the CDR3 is TGTGCCAGCAGTACCGGGCCGACGGGTGAGCAGTTCTTC.